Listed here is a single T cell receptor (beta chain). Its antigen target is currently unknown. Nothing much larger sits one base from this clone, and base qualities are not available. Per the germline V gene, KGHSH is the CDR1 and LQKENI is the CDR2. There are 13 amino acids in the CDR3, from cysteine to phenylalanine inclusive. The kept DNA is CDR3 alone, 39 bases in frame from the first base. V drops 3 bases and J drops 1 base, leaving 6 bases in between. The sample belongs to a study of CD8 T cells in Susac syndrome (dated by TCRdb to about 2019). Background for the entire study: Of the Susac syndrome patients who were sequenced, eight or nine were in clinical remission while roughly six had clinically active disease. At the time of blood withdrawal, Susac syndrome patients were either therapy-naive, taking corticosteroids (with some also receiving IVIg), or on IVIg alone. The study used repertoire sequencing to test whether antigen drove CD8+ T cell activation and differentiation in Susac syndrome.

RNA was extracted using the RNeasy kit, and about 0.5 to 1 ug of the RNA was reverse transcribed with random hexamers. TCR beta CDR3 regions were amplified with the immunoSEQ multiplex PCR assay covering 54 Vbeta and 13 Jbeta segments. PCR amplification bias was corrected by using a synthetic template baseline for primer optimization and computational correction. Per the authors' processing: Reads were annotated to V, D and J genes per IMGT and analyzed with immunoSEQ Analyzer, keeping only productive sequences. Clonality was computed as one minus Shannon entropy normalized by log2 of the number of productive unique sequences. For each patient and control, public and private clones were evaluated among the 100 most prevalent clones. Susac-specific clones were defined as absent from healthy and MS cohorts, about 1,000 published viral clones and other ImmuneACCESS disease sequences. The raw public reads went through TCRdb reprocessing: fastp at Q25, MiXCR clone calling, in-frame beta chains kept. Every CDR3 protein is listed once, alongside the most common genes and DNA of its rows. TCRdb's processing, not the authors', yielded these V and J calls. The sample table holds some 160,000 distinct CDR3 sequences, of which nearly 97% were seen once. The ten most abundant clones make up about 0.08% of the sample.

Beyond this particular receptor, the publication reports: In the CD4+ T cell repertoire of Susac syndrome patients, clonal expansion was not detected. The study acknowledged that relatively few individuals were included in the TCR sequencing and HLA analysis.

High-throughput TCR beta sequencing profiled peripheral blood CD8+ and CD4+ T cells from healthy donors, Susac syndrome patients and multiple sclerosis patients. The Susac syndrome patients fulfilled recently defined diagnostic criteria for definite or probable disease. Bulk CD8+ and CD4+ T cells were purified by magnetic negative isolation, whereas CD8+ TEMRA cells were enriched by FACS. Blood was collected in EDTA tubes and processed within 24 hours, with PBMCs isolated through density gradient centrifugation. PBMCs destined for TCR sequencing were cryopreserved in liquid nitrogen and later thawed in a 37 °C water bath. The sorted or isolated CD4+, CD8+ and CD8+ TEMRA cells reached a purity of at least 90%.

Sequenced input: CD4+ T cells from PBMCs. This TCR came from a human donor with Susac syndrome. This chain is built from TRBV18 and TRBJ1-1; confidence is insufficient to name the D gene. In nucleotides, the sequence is TGTGCCAGCTCACCTGCCGAGAACACTGAAGCTTTCTTT. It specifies CASSPAENTEAFF.